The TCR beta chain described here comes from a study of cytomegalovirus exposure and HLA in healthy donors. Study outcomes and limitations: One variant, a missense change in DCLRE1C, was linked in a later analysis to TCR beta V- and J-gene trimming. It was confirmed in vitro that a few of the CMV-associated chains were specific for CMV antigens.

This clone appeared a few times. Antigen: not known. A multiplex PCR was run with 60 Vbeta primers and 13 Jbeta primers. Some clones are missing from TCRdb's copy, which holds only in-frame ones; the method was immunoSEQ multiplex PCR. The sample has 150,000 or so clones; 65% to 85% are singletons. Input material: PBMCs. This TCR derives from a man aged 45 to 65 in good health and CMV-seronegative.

CDR3 bases: TGTGCCAGCAGGGTACTAGCGGGGAACACCGGGGAGCTGTTTTTT. This encodes CASRVLAGNTGELFF. This rearrangement joins TRBV6-6 to TRBJ2-2; TRBD2 matches at 9 bases. V gave up 6 bases and J gave up 1 base; unmatched junction bases: 3. Germline CDR1 and CDR2: MNHNY and SVGAGI (reference sequence). The CDR3 totals 15 residues.